Presented here are 20 T cell receptor beta chains from one specimen sequenced in a study of CD8+ T cells in alopecia areata. Combined cutaneous lymph node cells underwent sorting by CD4, CD8alpha, NKG2D, NKG2ACE and additional markers. Extraction of RNA preceded its reverse transcription into cDNA, which served as the sequencing template. Assay: immunoSEQ multiplex PCR; the TCRdb copy retains only in-frame clones and omits some. The sample was found to contain about 270,000 clones, and every one recurs. Sequencing input: CD4+ T cells sorted from a lymph node. These receptors were collected from a C3H/HeJ mouse with alopecia areata. Strain haplotype (MHC): H2-k.

A remark on this clone: All gene names here are mouse names. The sequence runs out 4 residues before the end of the CDR3; the remainder is reconstructed from the germline J gene. The chain is built from TRBV5 and TRBJ2-1; 11 bases fit TRBD2. The CDR3 is 15 residues long. Germline assignment: CDR1 LGHNA and CDR2 YNLKQL (reference sequence). J was trimmed by 2 bases and V by 6 bases; bases with no gene match: 3. CDR3: CASSRLGGDYAEQFF. CDR3 bases read: TGTGCCAGCAGTCGACTGGGGGGGGACTATGCT.

Details on this clone: The gene names here belong to mouse. The read terminates 4 residues ahead of where the CDR3 ends, so the germline J gene completes it. The chain is built from TRBV1 and TRBJ1-1; D may be TRBD1 (5 bases). The V gene's germline CDR1 is NSQYPW and CDR2 LRSPGD (reference sequence). Between the trimmed V and J ends, which lost 0 bases and 3 bases, there was a span of 8 bases. This CDR3 contains 14 residues. The CDR3 loop reads CTCSAEVGDTEVFF. The sequenced CDR3 bases are TGCACCTGCAGTGCAGAAGTGGGGGACACA.

This clone was recorded many times. The DNA is omitted, as the CDR3 cannot be located on it reliably, and the CDR3 follows TCRdb's listing. Gene names denote mouse genes. The chain's CDR3 is CAFYEQYF. The chain recombines TRBV17 with TRBJ2-7; TRBD2 reflects the table's D call only, with no check against the DNA. Looked up from germline, CDR1 is MNHDT and CDR2 is YYDKIL. The CDR3 extends over 8 residues, inclusive of both ends.

Remarks on this clone: The genes are named according to mouse. The CDR3 end lies 4 residues beyond the end of the read and is filled in from the germline J gene. V is TRBV13-2 and J is TRBJ2-3; 8 positions agree with TRBD2. The germline V gene has CDR1 NNHNN and CDR2 SYGAGS (reference sequence). The V and J ends lost 0 bases and 0 bases, in that order; junction bases with no gene match: 3. The CDR3 length is 16 residues. CDR3 DNA, as far as it was read: TGTGCCAGCGGTGATGGGGGGGGCTCTAGTGCAGAA. Protein sequence: CASGDGGGSSAE. In full, the CDR3 is CASGDGGGSSAETLYF.

This clone was seen many times. Each gene name is a mouse one. The read gets to within 4 residues of the CDR3 end, and the germline J gene fills in the rest. The rearrangement joins TRBV13-1 to TRBJ2-5; 8 nucleotides agree with TRBD2. In germline, CDR1 is NSHNY, CDR2 SYGAGN. The CDR3 runs to 16 residues. The CDR3 here is CASSDVTGEEGDTQYF. The part of the CDR3 DNA that was read is TGTGCCAGCAGTGATGTGACTGGGGAGGAAGGAGAC.

This clone was seen a handful of times. The genes and germline here are from mouse. CDR3 in amino acids: CASSPDREEVFF. CDR3 bases read: TGTGCCAGCAGTCCGGACAGGGAA. The chain uses TRBV13-3 and TRBJ1-1; 8 positions agree with TRBD1. The CDR3 extends 4 residues past the end of the read, so its final part is completed from the germline J gene. This CDR3 has 12 amino acids. CDR1 and CDR2 from the germline V gene are NNHDY and SYVADS.

This clone was counted a few times. Here the gene names and germline are mouse. The read terminates 4 residues ahead of where the CDR3 ends, so the germline J gene completes it. The gene calls are TRBV12-1 and TRBJ1-2; D unresolved. In germline, CDR1 is SGHSN, CDR2 HYEKVE. There are 13 residues in the CDR3. Trimming stripped 4 bases from V and 0 bases from J, with 8 bases between. The CDR3 sequence is CASSAVPNSDYTF. Partial CDR3 DNA: TGTGCCAGCTCCGCAGTCCCAAACTCC.

This clone was seen ten or more times. Gene names follow the mouse nomenclature. The part of the CDR3 DNA that was read is TGTGCCAGCAGTGGGACAGGGACCTCC. It encodes CASSGTGTS. The full CDR3 protein reads CASSGTGTSDYTF. V and J are TRBV13-1 and TRBJ1-2; 8 bases agree with TRBD1. The read halts 4 residues ahead of the CDR3 end, with the missing end drawn from the germline J gene. The CDR3 is made up of 13 amino acids. The V gene end was trimmed by 3 bases and the J gene end by 4 bases; junction bases not matched to a gene: 2. Germline lookup yields CDR1 NSHNY and CDR2 SYGAGN.

Comments on this clone: All gene names here are mouse names. The read ends 4 residues before the CDR3 terminus; that terminus is restored from the germline J gene. V is TRBV13-3 and J is TRBJ2-5; D perhaps matches TRBD1 (6 bases). The CDR3 has 13 amino acids. Per germline, CDR1 NNHDY and CDR2 SYVADS. The V end was cut by 3 bases, the J end by 3 bases, with 8 bases between. CDR3 in amino acids: CASSGDKQDTQYF. The CDR3 DNA, read in part, is TGTGCCAGCAGTGGGGACAAACAAGAC.

This clone showed up just a few times. Gene names are the mouse ones. The observed sequence ends 4 residues before the CDR3 terminus, with the missing tail filled in from the germline J gene. J is TRBJ2-2 and V is TRBV13-3; TRBD2 matches at 11 bases. After removal of 4 bases from V and 5 bases from J, the junction contained 4 bases not matched to a gene. The CDR3 is 15 amino acids. The germline gives CDR1 NNHDY, CDR2 SYVADS. This CDR3 is CASSLRDWGTGQLYF. The covered CDR3 bases are TGTGCCAGCAGTCTCCGGGACTGGGGGACCGGG.

This clone has just a few counts. The genes and germline here are from mouse. The CDR3 is cut off 4 residues early in the read; its end comes from the germline J gene. The same CDR3 arises from other DNA sequences in this sample as well. J is TRBJ2-7 and V is TRBV19, with 7 bases lining up with TRBD2. Germline values: CDR1 FNHDT, CDR2 SITEND (reference sequence). This CDR3 comprises 14 residues. V gave up 1 base and J gave up 3 bases; unmatched junction bases: 4. The sequenced CDR3 bases are TGTGCCAGCAGTATACGGGCTGGGGGCTAT. It encodes CASSIRAGGY. The full CDR3 sequence reads CASSIRAGGYEQYF.

This clone was seen more than once but under ten times. Germline and genes here are mouse. The read terminates 4 residues before the CDR3 end, so the remaining end is supplied by the germline J gene. The sample has other DNA sequences that encode this CDR3 too. The chain combines TRBV1 with TRBJ2-7, with 7 bases fitting TRBD2. The V segment lost 3 bases and the J segment 0 bases; nucleotides outside the gene matches: 5. The germline CDR1 and CDR2 sequences are NSQYPW and LRSPGD (reference sequence). The CDR3 length is 15 residues. The CDR3 region is CTCSALGGSSYEQYF. The DNA read from the CDR3 is TGCACCTGCAGTGCTTTGGGGGGAAGCTCCTAT.

This clone has more than one count but fewer than ten. Here the gene names and germline are mouse. CDR3 region: CASSDPGGRRSAETLYF. CDR3 bases read: TGTGCCAGCAGTGATCCGGGGGGGCGCCGGAGTGCAGAA. V gene TRBV13-1 combines with J gene TRBJ2-3; the match to TRBD2 covers 8 bases. The read falls 4 residues short of the CDR3 end, and the missing part is taken from the germline J gene. The germline CDR1 and CDR2 sequences are NSHNY and SYGAGN. This CDR3 contains 17 residues. V lost 1 base, J lost 0 bases, and 7 bases stayed unmatched.

A note on this clone: Gene names denote mouse genes. The CDR3 DNA, read in part, is TGTGCCAGCAGTGACAAAATTCAAAAC. It translates to CASSDKIQN. The full CDR3 protein is CASSDKIQNTLYF. V gene TRBV13-3 combines with J gene TRBJ2-4; D uncertain. The CDR3 goes on 4 residues after the read ends, and that part is filled in from the germline J gene. Germline lookup yields CDR1 NNHDY and CDR2 SYVADS. CDR3 length: 13 amino acids. The V end lost 2 bases, the J end lost 2 bases, and 6 bases lay between the germline ends.

For this clone: The listed genes are named as in mouse. The CDR3 goes on 4 residues after the read ends, and that part is filled in from the germline J gene. This chain connects TRBV5 to TRBJ2-3, with D possibly TRBD2 on 6 matching bases. CDR1 is LGHNA and CDR2 is YNLKQL in the germline V gene (reference sequence). Trimming removed 5 bases from V and 0 bases from J, with 9 bases in between. This CDR3 has 14 amino acids. CDR3 residues: CASSALGSAETLYF. CDR3 DNA (partial): TGTGCCAGCAGCGCACTGGGTAGTGCAGAA.

Remarks on this clone: Any gene name here is a mouse gene name. The DNA ends 4 residues before the CDR3 does, and the rest of the CDR3 is filled in from the germline J gene. V and J are TRBV13-2 and TRBJ2-2, with a possible D match to TRBD1 (5 bases). The CDR3 totals 16 residues. Trimming shortened V by 0 bases and J by 3 bases, and 12 bases separated the two germline ends. CDR1 NNHNN and CDR2 SYGAGS come from the germline V gene (reference sequence). The sequenced part of the CDR3 DNA is TGTGCCAGCGGTGATGCGGCAGGGTGGGACACCGGG. This encodes CASGDAAGWDTG. Given in full, the CDR3 is CASGDAAGWDTGQLYF.

Regarding this clone: Germline and genes: mouse. The read terminates 4 residues before the CDR3 end, so the remaining end is supplied by the germline J gene. The gene calls are TRBV13-1 and TRBJ2-5; 7 nucleotides line up with TRBD2. The germline V gene has CDR1 NSHNY and CDR2 SYGAGN. The V segment lost 5 bases and the J segment 3 bases; nucleotides outside the gene matches: 9. The CDR3 loop spans 15 amino acids. The chain's CDR3 is CASREIAGGQDTQYF. The DNA read from the CDR3 is TGTGCCAGCAGAGAGATAGCTGGGGGTCAAGAC.

This clone was observed a handful of times. Gene names are the mouse ones. The read ends 4 residues before the CDR3 terminus; that terminus is restored from the germline J gene. This same CDR3 is encoded by further DNA sequences in the sample. The chain uses TRBV5 and TRBJ2-1, with 7 nucleotides matching TRBD1. Germline V gene sequence: CDR1 LGHNA, CDR2 YNLKQL (reference sequence). V was pared by 1 base and J by 0 bases, with 0 bases of the junction left unmatched. There are 15 residues in the CDR3. Here the CDR3 reads CASSQAGGNYAEQFF. CDR3 DNA (partial): TGTGCCAGCAGCCAAGCAGGGGGTAACTATGCT.

Details on this clone: Gene names denote mouse genes. The CDR3 extends 4 residues past the end of the read, so its final part is completed from the germline J gene. J is TRBJ1-1 and V is TRBV19, with 7 nucleotides matching TRBD1. Germline CDR1 is FNHDT and CDR2 is SITEND (reference sequence). The CDR3 has 13 amino acids. V shed 5 bases, J shed 0 bases, and the junction held 1 base outside the gene matches. The CDR3 loop reads CASSDRANTEVFF. CDR3 bases read: TGTGCCAGCAGCGACAGGGCAAACACA. Full variable domain (rest looked up from reference TRBV19 and TRBJ1-1): GGIITQTPKFLIGQEGQKLTLKCQQNFNHDTMYWYRQDSGKGLRLIYYSITENDLQKGDLSEGYDASREKKSSFSLTVTSAQKNEMAVFLCASSDRANTEVFFGKGTRLTVV.

This clone showed up just a few times. Mouse names are used for the genes. The CDR3 end lies 4 residues beyond the end of the read and is filled in from the germline J gene. Other DNA sequences in this sample translate to the same CDR3. The J gene is TRBJ2-2, the V gene TRBV5; 8 bases align to TRBD2. Germline V gene lookup returns CDR1 LGHNA and CDR2 YNLKQL (reference sequence). J gave up 1 base and V 1 base, and 2 bases lay outside the gene matches. This CDR3 is built from 16 residues. CDR3 region: CASSQVLGGNTGQLYF. CDR3 bases read: TGTGCCAGCAGCCAAGTTCTGGGGGGAAACACCGGG.